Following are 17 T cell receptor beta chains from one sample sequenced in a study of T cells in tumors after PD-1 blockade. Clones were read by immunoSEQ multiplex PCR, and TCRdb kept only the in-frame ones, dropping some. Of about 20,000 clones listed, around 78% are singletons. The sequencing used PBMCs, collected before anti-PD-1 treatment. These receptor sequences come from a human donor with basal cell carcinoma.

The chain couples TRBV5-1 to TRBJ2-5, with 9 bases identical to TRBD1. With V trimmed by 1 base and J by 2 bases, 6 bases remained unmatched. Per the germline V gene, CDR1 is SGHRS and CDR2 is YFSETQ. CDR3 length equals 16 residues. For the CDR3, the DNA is TGCGCCAGCAGCTTGCAGTTGGGGACAGGGCAAGAGACCCAGTACTTC. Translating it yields CASSLQLGTGQETQYF.

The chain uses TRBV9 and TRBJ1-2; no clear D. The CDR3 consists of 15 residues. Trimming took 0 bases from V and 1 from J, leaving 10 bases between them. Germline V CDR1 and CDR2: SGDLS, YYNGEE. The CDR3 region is CASSVDGRINYGYTF. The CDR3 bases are TGTGCCAGCAGCGTAGACGGCAGGATTAACTATGGCTACACCTTC. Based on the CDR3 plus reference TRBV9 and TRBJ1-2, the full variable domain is DSGVTQTPKHLITATGQRVTLRCSPRSGDLSVYWYQQSLDQGLQFLIQYYNGEERAKGNILERFSAQQFPDLHSELNLSSLELGDSALYFCASSVDGRINYGYTFGSGTRLTVV.

The CDR3, as DNA: TGTGCCAGCAGCTTCGCAGTAAACACCGGGGAGCTGTTTTTT. It codes for CASSFAVNTGELFF. The chain employs TRBV7-2 and TRBJ2-2; no clear D. V lost 3 bases to trimming and J lost 2 bases, with 7 bases between them. Per the germline V gene, CDR1 is SGHTA and CDR2 is FQGNSA. This CDR3 has 14 residues.

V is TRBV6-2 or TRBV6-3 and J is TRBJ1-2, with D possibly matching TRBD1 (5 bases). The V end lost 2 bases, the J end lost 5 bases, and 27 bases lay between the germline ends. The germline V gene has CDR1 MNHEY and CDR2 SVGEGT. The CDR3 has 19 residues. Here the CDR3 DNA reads TGTGCCAGCAGTTACAGGCATCGACGGGACGCGGCCCCCAATTATGGCTACACCTTC. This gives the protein CASSYRHRRDAAPNYGYTF.

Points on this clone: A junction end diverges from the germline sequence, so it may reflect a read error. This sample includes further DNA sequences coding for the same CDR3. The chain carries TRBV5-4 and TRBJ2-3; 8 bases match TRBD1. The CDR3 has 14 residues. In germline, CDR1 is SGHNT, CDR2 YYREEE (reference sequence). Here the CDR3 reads CASSFQGASDTQYF. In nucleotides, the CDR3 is TGTGCCAGTAGCTTTCAGGGGGCTTCAGATACGCAGTATTTT.

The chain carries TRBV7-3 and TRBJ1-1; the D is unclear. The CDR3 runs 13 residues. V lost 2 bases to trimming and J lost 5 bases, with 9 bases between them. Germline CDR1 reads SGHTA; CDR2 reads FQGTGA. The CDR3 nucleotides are TGTGCCAGCAGCTTAGAAGGAACAACTGAAGCTTTCTTT. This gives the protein CASSLEGTTEAFF. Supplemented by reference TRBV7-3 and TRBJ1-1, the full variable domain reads GAGVSQTPSNKVTEKGKYVELRCDPISGHTALYWYRQSLGQGPEFLIYFQGTGAADDSGLPNDRFFAVRPEGSVSTLKIQRTERGDSAVYLCASSLEGTTEAFFGQGTRLTVV.

CDR3 nucleotides: TGTGCCAGCAGCCCATCCACAGGTTACCAAGAGACCCAGTACTTC. Translating gives CASSPSTGYQETQYF. The chain links TRBV7-9 to TRBJ2-5; D might be TRBD1 (5 bases). Germline lookup yields CDR1 SEHNR and CDR2 FQNEAQ (reference sequence). The V end was cut by 5 bases, the J end by 0 bases, with 13 bases between. The CDR3 contains 15 residues.

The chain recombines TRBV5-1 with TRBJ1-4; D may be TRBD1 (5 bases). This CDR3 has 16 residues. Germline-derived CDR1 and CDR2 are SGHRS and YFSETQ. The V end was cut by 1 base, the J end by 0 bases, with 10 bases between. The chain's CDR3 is CASSLTRDTTNEKLFF. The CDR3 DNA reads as TGCGCCAGCAGCTTGACCAGGGATACAACTAATGAAAAACTGTTTTTT.

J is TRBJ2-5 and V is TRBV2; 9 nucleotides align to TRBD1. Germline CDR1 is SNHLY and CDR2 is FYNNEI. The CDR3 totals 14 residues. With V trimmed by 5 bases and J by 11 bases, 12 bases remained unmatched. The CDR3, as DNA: TGTGCCAGCAGTAAAAACCGGGACAGGGTTACACAGTACTTC. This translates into CASSKNRDRVTQYF.

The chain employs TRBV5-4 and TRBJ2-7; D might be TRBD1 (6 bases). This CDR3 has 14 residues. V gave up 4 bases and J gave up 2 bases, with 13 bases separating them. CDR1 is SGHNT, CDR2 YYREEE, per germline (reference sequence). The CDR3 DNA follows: TGTGCCAGCAGCCCGGGTGGGGGCCCCTACGAGCAGTACTTC. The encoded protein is CASSPGGGPYEQYF.

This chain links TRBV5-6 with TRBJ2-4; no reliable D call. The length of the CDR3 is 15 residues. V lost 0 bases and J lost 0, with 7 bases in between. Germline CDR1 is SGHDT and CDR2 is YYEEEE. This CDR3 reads CASSLGSLAKNIQYF. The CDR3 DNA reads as TGTGCCAGCAGCTTGGGCAGCTTAGCCAAAAACATTCAGTACTTC.

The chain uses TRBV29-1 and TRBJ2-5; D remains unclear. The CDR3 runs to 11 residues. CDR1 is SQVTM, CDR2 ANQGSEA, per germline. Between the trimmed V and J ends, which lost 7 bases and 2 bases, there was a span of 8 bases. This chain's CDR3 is CSAVRQETQYF. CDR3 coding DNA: TGCAGCGCTGTAAGGCAAGAGACCCAGTACTTC.

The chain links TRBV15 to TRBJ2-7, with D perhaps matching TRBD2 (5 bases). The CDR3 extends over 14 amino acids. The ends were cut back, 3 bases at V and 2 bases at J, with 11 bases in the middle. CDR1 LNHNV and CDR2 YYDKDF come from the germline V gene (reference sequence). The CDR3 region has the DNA TGTGCCACCAGCAGGGGGAGCACCCCCTACGAGCAGTACTTC. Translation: CATSRGSTPYEQYF.

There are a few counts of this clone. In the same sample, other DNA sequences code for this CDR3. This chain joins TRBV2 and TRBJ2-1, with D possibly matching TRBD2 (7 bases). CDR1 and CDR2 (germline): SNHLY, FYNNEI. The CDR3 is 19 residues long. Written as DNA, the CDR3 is TGTCCCCCCAGTGATGGGGGGGCGGGGGTGGGGAGCTCCTACAATGAGCAGTTCTTC. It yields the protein CPPSDGGAGVGSSYNEQFF.

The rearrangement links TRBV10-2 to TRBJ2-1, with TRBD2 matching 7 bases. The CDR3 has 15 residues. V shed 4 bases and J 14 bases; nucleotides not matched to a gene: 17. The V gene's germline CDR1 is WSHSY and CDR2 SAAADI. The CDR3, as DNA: TGCGCCAGCAGTGCCTGGGACTACCCATCGGTAAGGGAGTTCTTC. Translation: CASSAWDYPSVREFF.

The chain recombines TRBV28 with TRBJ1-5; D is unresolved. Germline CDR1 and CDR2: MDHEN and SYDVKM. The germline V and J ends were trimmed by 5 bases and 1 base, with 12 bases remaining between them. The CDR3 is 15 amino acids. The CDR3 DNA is TGTGCCAGCAGTCCCAATACGGGGAGCAATCAGCCCCAGCATTTT. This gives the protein CASSPNTGSNQPQHF.

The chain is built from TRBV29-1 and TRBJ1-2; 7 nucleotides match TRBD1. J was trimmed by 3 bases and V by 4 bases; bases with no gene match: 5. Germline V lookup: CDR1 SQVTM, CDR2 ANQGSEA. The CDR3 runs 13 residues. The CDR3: CSVGEGQDYGYTF. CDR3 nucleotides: TGCAGCGTTGGGGAAGGACAGGACTATGGCTACACCTTC.